The rows below give T cell receptor beta chains drawn from one sample of a study of CD8+CD57+ T cells in acquired aplastic anemia. TCRdb redid the calling of the reads with MiXCR, one entry per CDR3 protein. The sample records under 500,000 distinct CDR3 sequences, roughly 34% being singletons. The sequenced sample consisted of sorted CD4+, CD8+, or CD8+CD57+ T cells (not recorded which) from PBMCs. The receptor set was obtained from a human donor with aplastic anemia. The CDR3 runs from the conserved cysteine through the conserved F or W.

>TRBV6-5
CASSYGLNNEQYF
>TRBV9
CASSVDPSGAAKETQYF
>TRBV24-1
CATSDGDAHSNQPQHF
>TRBV20-1
CSAGQGNTEAFF
>TRBV20-1
CSARDPRTDTQYF
>TRBV6-1
CASRPIQGLGDTEAFF
>TRBV20-1
CSASGDGGETQYF
>TRBV7-2
CASSLYGTDVYEQYF
>TRBV29-1
CSSLREVGNNSPLHF
>TRBV5-1
CASRHREGQGNTEAFF
>TRBV30
CAWSVRNSGANVLTF
>TRBV3-1
CASSLDRVVTF
>TRBV5-1
CASSFGPSEKLFF
>TRBV4-1
CASSQGTGDGSPLHF
>TRBV10-3
CAIMASGRHYGYTF
>TRBV25-1
CASSDLGTDTQYF
>TRBV6-1
CASTSGVYGYTF
>TRBV7-9
CASSPNLSSQYF
>TRBV25-1
CASSEVTSGDNEQFF
>TRBV25-1
CASTLVSYDDYGYTF
>TRBV11-1
CASSVAGAANNEQFF
>TRBV27
CASSEGMGNSPLHF
>TRBV12-3/TRBV12-4
CASSLGPLEDYEQYF
>TRBV5-4
CASSFTGQGVPTQYF
>TRBV11-2
CASSLGILAGGSEQYF
>TRBV5-1
CASSLAGSPNYGYTF
>TRBV2
CASSSNWDLSYGYTF
>TRBV6-1
CASRVTGAETPLHF
>TRBV2
CASSEILTTNEQFF
>TRBV6-1
CASSTTGAEAFF
>TRBV5-1
CASSLGGAWYEQYF
>TRBV7-2
CASSLERDSYEQYF
>TRBV7-3
CASGPGQGGGPLHF
>TRBV5-4
CASSRTLAGSPLTQYF
>TRBV25-1
CASSFPSGPRPYEQYF
>TRBV3-1
CASSLWTESYEQYF
>TRBV29-1
CSVLTGGEAFF
>TRBV19
CASSIDLLGGNQPQHF
>TRBV4-2
CASSQDRFFPVDSTGELFF
>TRBV5-1
CASSEQGAMNTEAFF
>TRBV24-1
CATSEAAGAETQYF
>TRBV7-2
CASSLEVSDTIYF
>TRBV10-3
CANTTGGNNQPQHF
>TRBV20-1
CSAGLAGGLETQYF
>TRBV5-6
CASSARRLRDRATEAFF